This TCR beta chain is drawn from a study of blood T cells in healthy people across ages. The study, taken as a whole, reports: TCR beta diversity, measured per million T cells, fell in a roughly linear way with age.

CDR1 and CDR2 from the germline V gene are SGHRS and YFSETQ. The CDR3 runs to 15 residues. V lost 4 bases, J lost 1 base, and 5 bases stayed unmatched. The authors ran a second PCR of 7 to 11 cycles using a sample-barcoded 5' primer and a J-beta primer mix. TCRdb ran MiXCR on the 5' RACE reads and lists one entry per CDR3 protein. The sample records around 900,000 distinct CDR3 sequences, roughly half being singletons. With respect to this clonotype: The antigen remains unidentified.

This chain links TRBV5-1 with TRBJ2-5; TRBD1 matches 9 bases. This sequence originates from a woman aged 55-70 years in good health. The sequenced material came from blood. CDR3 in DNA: TGCGCCAGCAGCCCGACAGGGGGACTCCAAGAGACCCAGTACTTC. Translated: CASSPTGGLQETQYF.